This TCR beta chain was profiled in a study of patients and donors after allogeneic stem cell transplantation. This CDR3 spans 15 amino acids. Germline V CDR1 and CDR2: MDHEN, SYDVKM. V shed 0 bases and J shed 5 bases, with 13 bases lying between them. This clonotype was counted only a few times. TCRdb reprocessed the RT-PCR reads via MiXCR and lists one record per CDR3 protein. The top ten clones hold less than 8.5% of a sample with 400,000 to 500,000 distinct CDR3 sequences, approximately 16% of them seen once. This receptor was taken from a human donor who was either an allogeneic HSCT recipient or a stem cell or donor lymphocyte infusion donor (not recorded which). It is not recorded whose cells these are; they may come from a transplant donor. The chain has TRBV28 and TRBJ1-1; D gene unclear. The sample taken for sequencing was blood, either unsorted or a sorted T cell fraction (not recorded which). The CDR3 coding sequence is TGTGCCAGCAGTTTATGGGTCACCGGGCGGACTGAAGCTTTCTTT. Translation gives CASSLWVTGRTEAFF.